Listed below are T cell receptor beta chains from one sample, sequenced in a study of shared clonotypes between healthy human individuals. Method: immunoSEQ multiplex PCR; TCRdb's copy keeps in-frame clones and lacks some. The sample has approximately 2.5 million clones; around nine tenths are singletons. The sample consisted of naive CD4+ T cells sorted from blood. These receptors originate from a man aged 18 to 30 in good health. CDR3s include the opening cysteine and the closing phenylalanine or tryptophan. The D gene is left open where the match is weak. Rows may omit the clone size; those that give it use once, few, many or a size class.

TRBV4-3	NA	TRBJ2-3	NA	16	CASSQDFPRPTATQYF	TGCGCCAGCAGCCAAGACTTCCCGAGACCTACCGCTACGCAGTATTTT
TRBV5-1	NA	TRBJ1-1	NA	14	CASSLELTETGAFF	TGCGCCAGCAGCTTGGAACTAACGGAAACTGGAGCTTTCTTT
TRBV19	NA	TRBJ2-3	NA	13	CASRPKGADTQYF	TGTGCCAGTAGGCCTAAGGGGGCAGATACGCAGTATTTT
TRBV19	NA	TRBJ1-5	NA	16	CASSKITADSNQPQHF	TGTGCCAGTAGTAAGATCACGGCAGATAGCAATCAGCCCCAGCATTTT
TRBV6-1	NA	TRBJ2-7	TRBD2	13	CASKVSGRDEQYF	TGTGCCAGCAAGGTTAGCGGGAGGGACGAGCAGTACTTC
TRBV6-6	NA	TRBJ2-7	NA	12	CASSRDNYEQYF	TGTGCCAGCAGTCGGGACAACTACGAGCAGTACTTC
TRBV5-1	NA	TRBJ2-5	NA	16	CASSLAGSSGQETQYF	TGCGCCAGCAGCTTGGCCGGGAGTAGCGGACAAGAGACCCAGTACTTC
TRBV7-9	NA	TRBJ2-5	TRBD2	15	CASSSLAGGSETQYF	TGTGCCAGCAGCTCTCTAGCGGGAGGATCAGAGACCCAGTACTTC
TRBV5-5	NA	TRBJ2-1	TRBD2	16	CASTRFLAGGYNEQFF	TGTGCCAGCACCCGATTCCTAGCGGGCGGCTACAATGAGCAGTTCTTC
TRBV9	NA	TRBJ2-7	TRBD1	15	CASSNGQANSYEQYF	TGTGCCAGCAGCAATGGACAGGCCAACTCCTACGAGCAGTACTTC
TRBV2	NA	TRBJ2-7	NA	14	CASKSKGVSYEQYF	TGTGCCAGCAAAAGCAAGGGCGTCTCCTACGAGCAGTACTTC
TRBV19	NA	TRBJ2-7	NA	14	CASSIAGSSYEQYF	TGTGCCAGTAGTATAGCAGGGAGTTCCTACGAGCAGTACTTC
TRBV30	NA	TRBJ2-1	NA	15	CAWSAGSSGLKEQFF	TGTGCCTGGAGTGCCGGGTCCTCCGGTCTCAAGGAGCAGTTCTTC
TRBV15	NA	TRBJ2-7	TRBD1	16	CATSSGLGQGSYEQYF	TGTGCCACCAGCAGTGGTCTGGGACAGGGGAGTTACGAGCAGTACTTC
TRBV5-4	NA	TRBJ1-3	NA	16	CASSLGPLSSGNTIYF	TGTGCCAGCAGCTTGGGACCGTTGAGCTCTGGAAACACCATATATTTT
TRBV21-1	NA	TRBJ2-3	NA	16	CASSKDAAGDTDTQYF	TGTGCCAGCAGCAAAGATGCAGCGGGCGACACAGATACGCAGTATTTT
TRBV29-1	NA	TRBJ2-7	NA	13	CSVQGRAYYEQYF	TGCAGCGTTCAAGGCAGGGCTTACTACGAGCAGTACTTC
TRBV5-8	NA	TRBJ1-5	NA	16	CASSLVQGLGNQPQHF	TGTGCCAGCAGCTTGGTACAGGGACTGGGAAATCAGCCCCAGCATTTT
TRBV19	NA	TRBJ2-1	TRBD2	15	CASSPGRKGGNEQFF	TGTGCCAGTAGTCCTGGACGAAAGGGAGGGAATGAGCAGTTCTTC
TRBV9	NA	TRBJ1-4	TRBD1	15	CASSGGQHGNEKLFF	TGTGCCAGCAGCGGGGGACAGCATGGTAATGAAAAACTGTTTTTT
TRBV15	few	TRBJ1-2	TRBD1	13	CATTVDRDYGYTF	TGTGCTACCACAGTAGACAGGGACTATGGCTACACCTTC
TRBV6-5	once	TRBJ1-1	TRBD1	16	CASSWTGGGMNTEAFF	TGTGCCAGCAGTTGGACAGGGGGAGGTATGAACACTGAAGCTTTCTTT
TRBV10-3	NA	TRBJ2-6	NA	16	CAISENPGTGANVLTF	TGTGCCATCAGTGAGAATCCGGGGACTGGGGCCAACGTCCTGACTTTC
TRBV10-3	NA	TRBJ2-5	TRBD1	15	CAIRKGQGQVETQYF	TGTGCCATCAGAAAGGGACAGGGACAGGTCGAGACCCAGTACTTC
TRBV6-6	NA	TRBJ1-1	NA	13	CASSPIMNTEAFF	TGTGCCAGCAGTCCGATCATGAACACTGAAGCTTTCTTT
TRBV5-4	NA	TRBJ1-5	TRBD1	17	CASSTTRTGSFSQPQHF	TGTGCCAGCAGCACCACCCGGACAGGCTCCTTCTCTCAGCCCCAGCATTTT
TRBV6-1	NA	TRBJ1-2	NA	12	CASSESGLGYTF	TGTGCCAGCAGTGAATCAGGGCTTGGCTACACCTTC
TRBV6-5	NA	TRBJ2-7	NA	15	CASSYGEDASYEQYF	TGTGCCAGCAGTTACGGGGAAGATGCGTCGTACGAGCAGTACTTC
TRBV6-1	NA	TRBJ2-2	TRBD2	17	CASSGTSGSLRTGELFF	TGTGCCAGCAGTGGGACTAGCGGGAGTTTGAGGACCGGGGAGCTGTTTTTT
TRBV7-6	NA	TRBJ1-5	NA	13	CASSERGGQPQHF	TGTGCCAGCAGCGAGAGGGGGGGCCAGCCCCAGCATTTT
TRBV2	NA	TRBJ2-7	NA	12	CASSRGSYEQYF	TGTGCCAGCAGCCGGGGGTCCTACGAGCAGTACTTC
TRBV13	NA	TRBJ2-3	TRBD2	18	CASSLGVAGGEGTDTQYF	TGTGCCAGCAGCTTAGGGGTAGCGGGAGGCGAGGGCACAGATACGCAGTATTTT
TRBV30	NA	TRBJ2-5	TRBD2	15	CAWSVGGRASETQYF	TGTGCCTGGAGTGTGGGAGGGAGGGCGTCAGAGACCCAGTACTTC
TRBV4-3	NA	TRBJ1-2	NA	17	CASSQDRGGPVDYGYTF	TGCGCCAGCAGCCAAGATCGAGGGGGGCCAGTGGACTATGGCTACACCTTC
TRBV6-6	NA	TRBJ2-7	TRBD2	15	CASSTGLAGSYEQYF	TGTGCCAGCAGTACGGGACTAGCGGGTTCCTACGAGCAGTACTTC
TRBV18	NA	TRBJ2-3	NA	14	CASSRPVGTDTQYF	TGTGCCAGCTCACGCCCTGTAGGCACAGATACGCAGTATTTT
TRBV19	NA	TRBJ2-1	TRBD2	17	CASSKSRSGGAYNEQFF	TGTGCCAGTAGTAAGAGTAGGAGCGGGGGGGCCTACAATGAGCAGTTCTTC
TRBV5-4	NA	TRBJ1-2	NA	13	CASSLRENYGYTF	TGTGCCAGCAGCTTGAGGGAGAACTATGGCTACACCTTC
TRBV6-6	NA	TRBJ2-1	NA	11	CASRTKAEQFF	TGTGCCAGCAGGACTAAGGCTGAGCAGTTCTTC
TRBV28	NA	TRBJ2-1	TRBD2	19	CASLAGGLAGRSSYNEQFF	TGTGCCAGCCTCGCTGGGGGACTAGCGGGGAGAAGCTCCTACAATGAGCAGTTCTTC
TRBV19	NA	TRBJ1-5	NA	14	CASSLADSNQPQHF	TGTGCCAGCAGCCTCGCGGATAGCAATCAGCCCCAGCATTTT
TRBV11-2	NA	TRBJ2-2	NA	13	CASTSWGAGELFF	TGTGCCAGCACCTCGTGGGGGGCCGGGGAGCTGTTTTTT
TRBV4-2	NA	TRBJ1-1	NA	13	CASSQSRDTEAFF	TGTGCCAGCAGCCAAAGTCGGGACACTGAAGCTTTCTTT
TRBV18	NA	TRBJ1-1	NA	15	CASSPTQGMNTEAFF	TGTGCCAGCTCACCCACACAGGGAATGAACACTGAAGCTTTCTTT
TRBV6-6	NA	TRBJ1-1	NA	11	CASSYRSEAFF	TGTGCCAGCAGTTATAGATCTGAAGCTTTCTTT
TRBV29-1	once	TRBJ2-7	NA	13	CSVEGENSYEQYF	TGCAGCGTTGAAGGGGAAAATTCCTACGAGCAGTACTTC
TRBV5-1	NA	TRBJ2-5	TRBD2	16	CASSLSFGLGQETQYF	TGCGCCAGCAGCTTGAGCTTTGGACTAGGGCAAGAGACCCAGTACTTC
TRBV7-9	NA	TRBJ1-3	NA	16	CASSLGLASSGNTIYF	TGTGCCAGCAGCTTGGGACTTGCGAGCTCTGGAAACACCATATATTTT
TRBV7-9	once	TRBJ2-3	NA	12	CASSQSTDTQYF	TGTGCCAGCAGCCAGAGCACAGATACGCAGTATTTT